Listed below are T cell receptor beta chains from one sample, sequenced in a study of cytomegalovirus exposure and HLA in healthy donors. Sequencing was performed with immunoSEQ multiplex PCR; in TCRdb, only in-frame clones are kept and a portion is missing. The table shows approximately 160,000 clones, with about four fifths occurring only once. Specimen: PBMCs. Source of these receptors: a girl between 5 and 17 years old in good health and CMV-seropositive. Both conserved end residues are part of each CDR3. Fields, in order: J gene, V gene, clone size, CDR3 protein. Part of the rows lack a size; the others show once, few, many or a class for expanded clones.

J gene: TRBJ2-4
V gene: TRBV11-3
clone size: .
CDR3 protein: CASSEGRGDAKNIQYF

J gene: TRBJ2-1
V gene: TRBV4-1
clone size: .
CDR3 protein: CASSQESAGPSNEQFF

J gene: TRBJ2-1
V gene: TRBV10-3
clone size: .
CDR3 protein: CAISDSGVRYNEQFF

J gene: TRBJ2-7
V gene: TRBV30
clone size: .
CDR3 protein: CAWSSRTGTYEQYF

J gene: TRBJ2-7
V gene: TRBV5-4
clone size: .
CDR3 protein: CASSRDRGGSYEQYF

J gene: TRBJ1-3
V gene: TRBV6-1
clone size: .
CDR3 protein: CASSDSRGNTIYF

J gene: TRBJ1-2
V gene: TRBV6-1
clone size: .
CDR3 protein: CASSEFGTGGYYGYTF

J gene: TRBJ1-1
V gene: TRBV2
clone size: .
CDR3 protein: CASSLLLDGGGAFF

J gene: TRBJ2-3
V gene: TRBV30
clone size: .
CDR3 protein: CAWSSRLRGTTDTQYF

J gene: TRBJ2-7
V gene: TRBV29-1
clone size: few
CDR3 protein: CSVELGQGIYEQYF

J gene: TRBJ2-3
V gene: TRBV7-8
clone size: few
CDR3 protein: CASSLAPGLAGVRDTQYF

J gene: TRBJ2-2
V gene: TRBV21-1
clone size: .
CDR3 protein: CASSRASSLPNTGELFF

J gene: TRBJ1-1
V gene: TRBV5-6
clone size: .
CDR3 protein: CASSLTGLNTEAFF

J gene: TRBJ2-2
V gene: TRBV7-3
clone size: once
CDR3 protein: CASSFSLGGRNTGELFF

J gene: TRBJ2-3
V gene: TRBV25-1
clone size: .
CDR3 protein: CASSGTGQTDTQYF

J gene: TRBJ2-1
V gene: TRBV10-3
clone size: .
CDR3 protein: CAISSGTSESSYNEQFF

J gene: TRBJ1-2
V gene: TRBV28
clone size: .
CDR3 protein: CASSDGTGVYGYTF

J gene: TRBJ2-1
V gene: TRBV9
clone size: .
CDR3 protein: CASSSGDGYNEQFF

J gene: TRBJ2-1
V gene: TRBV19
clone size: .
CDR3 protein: CASSMGSYNEQFF

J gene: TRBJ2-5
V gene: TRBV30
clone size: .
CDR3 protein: CAWSIQAYQETQYF

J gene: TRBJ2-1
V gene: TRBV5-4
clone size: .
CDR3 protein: CASSPGGLSYNEQFF

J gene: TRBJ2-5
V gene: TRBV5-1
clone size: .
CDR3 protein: CASSLGGSGGQETQYF

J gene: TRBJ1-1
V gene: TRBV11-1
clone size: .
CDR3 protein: CASSLYNTEAFF

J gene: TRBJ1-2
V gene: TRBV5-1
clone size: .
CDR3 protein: CASSLGGEDSGYTF

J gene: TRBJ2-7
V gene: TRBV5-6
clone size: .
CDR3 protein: CASSSGQSSYEQYF

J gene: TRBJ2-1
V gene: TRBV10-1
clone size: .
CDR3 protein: CASSESLARAYNEQFF

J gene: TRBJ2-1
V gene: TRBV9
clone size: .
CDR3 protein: CASSVGSGTYNEQFF